This T cell receptor beta chain was observed in a study of T cell repertoires in cytomegalovirus infection. About the research overall: Well-studied HLA-B-restricted CMV epitopes were used in the study alongside recently identified HLA-C-restricted ones. TCR beta signatures that were public indicated CMV infection and matching HLA type. Study-level points and caveats: Cumulative public TCR beta family frequency identified carriers of CMV plus the relevant HLA. There were HLA-C-restricted CMV-specific TCR beta clonotypes dominating the ex vivo response.

Comment on this clonotype: What it binds is unknown.

TCRdb independently ran MiXCR on the reads; one entry per CDR3 protein. The table records around 100,000 distinct CDR3 sequences, about 30% of them present only once. This CDR3 spans 15 amino acids. Germline-derived CDR1 and CDR2 are MDHEN and SYDVKM. Trimming took 4 bases from V and 4 from J, leaving 14 bases between them. The sample was CD8+ T cells from cultured PBMCs, taken from culture after CMV antigen stimulation. The chain combines TRBV28 with TRBJ2-1; a possible D gene is TRBD2 (6 bases). The TCR sequence derives from a human donor in good health (CMV status not recorded). Some clones in this sample may be carry-over from other donors' samples. In nucleotides, the CDR3 is TGTGCCAGCAGTTCGGATCCTGGGGGGTACAATGAGCAGTTCTTC. Translating it yields CASSSDPGGYNEQFF.